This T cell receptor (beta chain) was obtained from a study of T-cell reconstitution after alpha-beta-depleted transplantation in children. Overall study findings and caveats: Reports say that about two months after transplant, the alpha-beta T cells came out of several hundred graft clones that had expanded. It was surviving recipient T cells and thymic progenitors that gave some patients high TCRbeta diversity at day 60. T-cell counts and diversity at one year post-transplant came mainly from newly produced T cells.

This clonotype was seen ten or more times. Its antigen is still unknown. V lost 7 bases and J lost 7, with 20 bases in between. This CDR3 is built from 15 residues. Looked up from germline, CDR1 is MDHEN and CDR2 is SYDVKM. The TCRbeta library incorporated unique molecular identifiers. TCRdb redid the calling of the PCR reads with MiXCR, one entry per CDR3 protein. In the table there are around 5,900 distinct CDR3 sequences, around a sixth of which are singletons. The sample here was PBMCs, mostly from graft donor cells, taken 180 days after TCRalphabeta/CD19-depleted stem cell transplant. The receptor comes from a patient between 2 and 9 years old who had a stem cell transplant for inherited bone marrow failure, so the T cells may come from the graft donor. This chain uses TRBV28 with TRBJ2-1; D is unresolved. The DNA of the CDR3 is TGTGCCAGCACCCGCCGGGCCTTTTGGTTGAATGAGCAGTTCTTC. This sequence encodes CASTRRAFWLNEQFF.